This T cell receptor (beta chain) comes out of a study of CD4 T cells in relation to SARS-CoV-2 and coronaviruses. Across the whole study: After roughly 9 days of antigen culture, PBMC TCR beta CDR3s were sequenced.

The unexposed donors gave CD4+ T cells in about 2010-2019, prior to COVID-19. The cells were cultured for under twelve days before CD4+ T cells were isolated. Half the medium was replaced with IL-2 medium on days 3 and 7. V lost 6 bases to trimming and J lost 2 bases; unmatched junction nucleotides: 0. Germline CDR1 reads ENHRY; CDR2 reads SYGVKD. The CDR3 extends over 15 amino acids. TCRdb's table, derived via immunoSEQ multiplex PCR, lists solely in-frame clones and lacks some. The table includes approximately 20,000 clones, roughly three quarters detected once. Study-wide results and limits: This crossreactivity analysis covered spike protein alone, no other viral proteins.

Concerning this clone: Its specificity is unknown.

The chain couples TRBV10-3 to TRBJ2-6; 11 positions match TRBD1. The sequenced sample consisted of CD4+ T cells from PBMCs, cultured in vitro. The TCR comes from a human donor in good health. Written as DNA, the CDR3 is TGTGCCATCAGGGGACAGGGGGCTGGGGCCAACGTCCTGACTTTC. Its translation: CAIRGQGAGANVLTF.